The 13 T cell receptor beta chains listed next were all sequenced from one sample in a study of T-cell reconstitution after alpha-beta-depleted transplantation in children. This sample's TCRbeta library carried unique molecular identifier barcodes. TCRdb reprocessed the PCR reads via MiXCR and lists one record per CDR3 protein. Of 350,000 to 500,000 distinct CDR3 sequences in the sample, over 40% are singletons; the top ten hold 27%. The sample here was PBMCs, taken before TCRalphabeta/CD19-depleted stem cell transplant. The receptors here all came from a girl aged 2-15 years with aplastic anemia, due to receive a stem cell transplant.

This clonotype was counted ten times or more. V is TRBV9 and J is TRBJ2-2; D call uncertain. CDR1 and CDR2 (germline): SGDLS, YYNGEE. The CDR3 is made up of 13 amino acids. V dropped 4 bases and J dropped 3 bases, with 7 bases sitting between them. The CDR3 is CASSPFDTGELFF. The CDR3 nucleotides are TGTGCCAGCAGCCCATTCGACACCGGGGAGCTGTTTTTT.

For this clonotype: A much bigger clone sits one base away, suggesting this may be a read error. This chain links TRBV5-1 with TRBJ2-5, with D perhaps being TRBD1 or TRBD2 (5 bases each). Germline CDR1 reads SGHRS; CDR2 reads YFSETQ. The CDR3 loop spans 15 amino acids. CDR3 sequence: CASSQPGRLEETQSF. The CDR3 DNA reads TGCGCCAGCAGCCAACCGGGACGGCTGGAAGAGACCCAGTCCTTC.

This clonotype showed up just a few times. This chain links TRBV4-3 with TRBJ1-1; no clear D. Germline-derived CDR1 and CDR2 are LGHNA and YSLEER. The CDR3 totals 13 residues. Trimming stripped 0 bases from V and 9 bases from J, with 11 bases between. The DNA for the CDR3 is TGCGCCAGCAGCCAAGAGAGGAGCTCGAAAGCTTTCTTT. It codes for CASSQERSSKAFF.

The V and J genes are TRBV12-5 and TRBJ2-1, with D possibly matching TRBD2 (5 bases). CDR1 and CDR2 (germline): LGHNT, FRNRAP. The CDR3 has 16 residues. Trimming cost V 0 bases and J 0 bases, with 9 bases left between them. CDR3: CASGLVLGSSYNEQFF. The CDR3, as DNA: TGTGCTAGTGGTTTGGTACTTGGGAGCTCCTACAATGAGCAGTTCTTC.

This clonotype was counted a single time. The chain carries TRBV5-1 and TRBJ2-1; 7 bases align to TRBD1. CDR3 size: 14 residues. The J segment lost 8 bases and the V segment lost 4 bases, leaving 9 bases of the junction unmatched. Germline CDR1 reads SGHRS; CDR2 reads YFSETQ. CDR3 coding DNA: TGCGCCAGCAGCCCGGTAAGAGGGGGCGATGAGCAGTTCTTC. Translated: CASSPVRGGDEQFF.

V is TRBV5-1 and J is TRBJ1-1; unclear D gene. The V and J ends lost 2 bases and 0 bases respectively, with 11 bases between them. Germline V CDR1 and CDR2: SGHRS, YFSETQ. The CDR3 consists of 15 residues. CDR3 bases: TGCGCCAGCAGCTTAAGATCAGACATGAACACTGAAGCTTTCTTT. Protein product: CASSLRSDMNTEAFF.

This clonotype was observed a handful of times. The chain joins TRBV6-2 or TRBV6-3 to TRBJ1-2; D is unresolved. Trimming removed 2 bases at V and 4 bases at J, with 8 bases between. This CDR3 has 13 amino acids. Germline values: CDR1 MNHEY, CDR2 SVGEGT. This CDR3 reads CASSYESVYGYTF. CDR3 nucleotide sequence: TGTGCCAGCAGTTACGAATCGGTCTATGGCTACACCTTC.

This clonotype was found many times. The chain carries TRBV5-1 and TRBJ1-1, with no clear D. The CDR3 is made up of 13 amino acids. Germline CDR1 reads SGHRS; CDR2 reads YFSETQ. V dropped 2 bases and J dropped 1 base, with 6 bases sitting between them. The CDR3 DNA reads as TGCGCCAGCAGCTTCAGAACGAACACTGAAGCTTTCTTT. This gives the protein CASSFRTNTEAFF.

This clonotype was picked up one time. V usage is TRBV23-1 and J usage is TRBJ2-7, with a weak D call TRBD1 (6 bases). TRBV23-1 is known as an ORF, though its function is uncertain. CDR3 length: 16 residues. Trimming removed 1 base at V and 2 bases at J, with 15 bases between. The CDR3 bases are TGCGCCAGCAGTCAATGTGATAACAGGGTCCCCTACGAGCAGTACTTC. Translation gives CASSQCDNRVPYEQYF.

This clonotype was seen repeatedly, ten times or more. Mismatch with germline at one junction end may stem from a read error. The CDR3 nucleotides are TGTGCCAGCAGTTCGGACGGTAACTATGGCTACACCTTC. Translation: CASSSDGNYGYTF. The chain combines TRBV5-1 with TRBJ1-2, with no clear D. This CDR3 is built from 13 residues. The germline V gene has CDR1 SGHRS and CDR2 YFSETQ.

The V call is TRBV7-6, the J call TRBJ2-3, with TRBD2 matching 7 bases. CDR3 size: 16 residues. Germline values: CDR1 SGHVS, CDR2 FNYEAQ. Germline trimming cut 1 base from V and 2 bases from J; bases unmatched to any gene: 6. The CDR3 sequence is CASSLGTSPPTDTQYF. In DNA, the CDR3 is TGTGCCAGCAGCTTAGGGACTAGTCCCCCCACAGATACGCAGTATTTT.

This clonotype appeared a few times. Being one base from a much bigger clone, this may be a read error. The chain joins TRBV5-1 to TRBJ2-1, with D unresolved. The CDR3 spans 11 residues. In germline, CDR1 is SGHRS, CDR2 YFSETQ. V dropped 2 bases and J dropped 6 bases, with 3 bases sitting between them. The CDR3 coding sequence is TGCGCCAGCAGCTTTGCCAATGAGCAGTTCTTC. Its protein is CASSFANEQFF.

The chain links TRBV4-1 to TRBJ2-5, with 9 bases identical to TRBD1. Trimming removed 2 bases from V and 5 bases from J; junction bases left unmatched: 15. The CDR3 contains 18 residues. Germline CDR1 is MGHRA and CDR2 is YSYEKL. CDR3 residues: CASSQKVGTGKVGETQYF. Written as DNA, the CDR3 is TGCGCCAGCAGCCAAAAAGTGGGGACAGGGAAGGTAGGGGAGACCCAGTACTTC.